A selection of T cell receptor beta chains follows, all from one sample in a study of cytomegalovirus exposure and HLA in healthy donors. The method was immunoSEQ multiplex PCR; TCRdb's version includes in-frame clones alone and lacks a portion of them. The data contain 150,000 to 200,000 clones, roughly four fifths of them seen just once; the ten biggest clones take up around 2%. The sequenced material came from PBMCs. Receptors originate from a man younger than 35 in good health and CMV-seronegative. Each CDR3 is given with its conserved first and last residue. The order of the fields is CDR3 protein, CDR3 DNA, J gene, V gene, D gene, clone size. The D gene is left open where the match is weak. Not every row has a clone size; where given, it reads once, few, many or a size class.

CDR3aa: CASRASGGALQQFF
CDR3nt: TGTGCCAGCAGGGCTAGCGGGGGGGCCTTACAGCAGTTCTTC
j_gene: TRBJ2-1
v_gene: TRBV27
d_gene: TRBD2
abundance: NA

CDR3aa: CASSLGQDRTNTEAFF
CDR3nt: TGTGCCAGCAGCTTGGGACAGGACAGAACGAACACTGAAGCTTTCTTT
j_gene: TRBJ1-1
v_gene: TRBV7-9
d_gene: TRBD1
abundance: once

CDR3aa: CASSEPGYRTDTQYF
CDR3nt: TGTGCCAGCAGTGAACCCGGGTATCGCACAGATACGCAGTATTTT
j_gene: TRBJ2-3
v_gene: TRBV25-1
d_gene: NA
abundance: NA

CDR3aa: CASSLRGSYSGANVLTF
CDR3nt: TGTGCCAGCAGTTTAAGGGGATCCTACTCTGGGGCCAACGTCCTGACTTTC
j_gene: TRBJ2-6
v_gene: TRBV28
d_gene: NA
abundance: NA

CDR3aa: CASSLYSGIELHEQFF
CDR3nt: TGTGCCAGCAGTTTATATAGCGGGATAGAGTTACATGAGCAGTTCTTC
j_gene: TRBJ2-1
v_gene: TRBV27
d_gene: TRBD2
abundance: few

CDR3aa: CASSYNQASYNEQFF
CDR3nt: TGTGCCAGTAGTTATAACCAGGCCTCCTACAATGAGCAGTTCTTC
j_gene: TRBJ2-1
v_gene: TRBV19
d_gene: NA
abundance: few

CDR3aa: CSAGRTGELFF
CDR3nt: TGCAGCGCAGGGCGAACCGGGGAGCTGTTTTTT
j_gene: TRBJ2-2
v_gene: TRBV29-1
d_gene: NA
abundance: NA

CDR3aa: CASSPLAGDRGVKNIQYF
CDR3nt: TGTGCCAGCAGTCCACTAGCGGGGGACCGGGGGGTCAAAAACATTCAGTACTTC
j_gene: TRBJ2-4
v_gene: TRBV5-5
d_gene: TRBD2
abundance: NA

CDR3aa: CASSGEGGPNTEAFF
CDR3nt: TGTGCCAGCAGTGGGGAGGGGGGTCCGAACACTGAAGCTTTCTTT
j_gene: TRBJ1-1
v_gene: TRBV5-6
d_gene: NA
abundance: NA

CDR3aa: CASGWIGGRASEQFF
CDR3nt: TGTGCTAGTGGTTGGATCGGCGGGAGGGCCTCTGAGCAGTTCTTC
j_gene: TRBJ2-1
v_gene: TRBV12-5
d_gene: TRBD2
abundance: NA

CDR3aa: CASSFRLAGETQYF
CDR3nt: TGTGCCAGCAGTTTTAGGCTAGCAGGCGAGACCCAGTACTTC
j_gene: TRBJ2-5
v_gene: TRBV27
d_gene: NA
abundance: NA

CDR3aa: CATGLAGHTGELFF
CDR3nt: TGTGCCACGGGACTAGCGGGCCACACCGGGGAGCTGTTTTTT
j_gene: TRBJ2-2
v_gene: TRBV6-1
d_gene: TRBD2
abundance: NA

CDR3aa: CASTLTGASYEQYF
CDR3nt: TGTGCCAGCACCTTAACAGGGGCGTCCTACGAGCAGTACTTC
j_gene: TRBJ2-7
v_gene: TRBV27
d_gene: TRBD1
abundance: NA

CDR3aa: CASSPTTSGYYEQYF
CDR3nt: TGTGCCAGCTCACCTACGACCTCAGGTTACTACGAGCAGTACTTC
j_gene: TRBJ2-7
v_gene: TRBV18
d_gene: NA
abundance: NA

CDR3aa: CASSQDSPLAGDRETQYF
CDR3nt: TGCGCCAGCAGCCAAGATTCGCCCCTAGCGGGGGATCGGGAGACCCAGTACTTC
j_gene: TRBJ2-5
v_gene: TRBV4-3
d_gene: TRBD2
abundance: NA

CDR3aa: CASSLAQGTEAFF
CDR3nt: TGTGCCAGCAGCTTGGCTCAGGGCACTGAAGCTTTCTTT
j_gene: TRBJ1-1
v_gene: TRBV5-4
d_gene: NA
abundance: few

CDR3aa: CASSQGRTATNEKLFF
CDR3nt: TGCGCCAGCAGCCAAGGGAGGACAGCAACTAATGAAAAACTGTTTTTT
j_gene: TRBJ1-4
v_gene: TRBV4-3
d_gene: NA
abundance: NA

CDR3aa: CASSAGVSTDTQYF
CDR3nt: TGTGCCAGCAGCGCGGGGGTTAGCACAGATACGCAGTATTTT
j_gene: TRBJ2-3
v_gene: TRBV9
d_gene: NA
abundance: NA

CDR3aa: CASSYGTPRDSIRNTIYF
CDR3nt: TGTGCCAGCAGCTACGGGACTCCGAGAGACAGCATTAGAAACACCATATATTTT
j_gene: TRBJ1-3
v_gene: TRBV7-2
d_gene: NA
abundance: few

CDR3aa: CASSVAGSTDTQYF
CDR3nt: TGTGCCAGCAGCGTAGCCGGGAGCACAGATACGCAGTATTTT
j_gene: TRBJ2-3
v_gene: TRBV9
d_gene: NA
abundance: NA

CDR3aa: CASSWEDQETQYF
CDR3nt: TGTGCCAGCAGTTGGGAGGACCAAGAGACCCAGTACTTC
j_gene: TRBJ2-5
v_gene: TRBV6-1
d_gene: NA
abundance: NA

CDR3aa: CASSFGQGNSPLHF
CDR3nt: TGTGCCAGCAGTTTCGGTCAGGGGAATTCACCCCTCCACTTT
j_gene: TRBJ1-6
v_gene: TRBV27
d_gene: NA
abundance: once

CDR3aa: CASSQGTSVYNEQFF
CDR3nt: TGTGCCAGCAGCCAAGGGACTAGCGTTTACAATGAGCAGTTCTTC
j_gene: TRBJ2-1
v_gene: TRBV14
d_gene: TRBD2
abundance: NA

CDR3aa: CASSSSSGYEQYF
CDR3nt: TGTGCCAGTAGTTCGTCATCGGGTTACGAGCAGTACTTC
j_gene: TRBJ2-7
v_gene: TRBV19
d_gene: NA
abundance: NA

CDR3aa: CASSPGGTRTSYEQYF
CDR3nt: TGTGCCAGCAGCCCCGGGGGAACAAGGACATCCTACGAGCAGTACTTC
j_gene: TRBJ2-7
v_gene: TRBV7-3
d_gene: NA
abundance: NA

CDR3aa: CASHRSGFTYEQYF
CDR3nt: TGTGCCAGCCATCGGTCGGGGTTTACCTACGAGCAGTACTTC
j_gene: TRBJ2-7
v_gene: TRBV27
d_gene: NA
abundance: NA

CDR3aa: CASRSGGYNEQFF
CDR3nt: TGTGCCAGCAGGTCGGGCGGGTACAATGAGCAGTTCTTC
j_gene: TRBJ2-1
v_gene: TRBV7-9
d_gene: NA
abundance: few